This T cell receptor beta chain derives from a study of breast tumors, draining lymph nodes, adjacent tissues. TCRdb re-derived calls from the multiplex PCR reads in MiXCR, one entry per CDR3 protein. The data show about 230,000 distinct CDR3 sequences, about 30% seen once. Germline V CDR1 and CDR2: DFQATT, SNEGSKA (reference sequence). This CDR3 is 15 amino acids long. The V and J ends lost 6 bases and 2 bases, in that order; junction bases with no gene match: 12. Of note for this clonotype: Its antigen remains unidentified.

Findings and limits, study-wide: Compared with lymph nodes, tumors were less diverse; compared with nontumor tissue, more.

Samples came from axillary lymph nodes draining the breast cancer. Sequenced sample: axillary lymph node tissue. The clonotype was recovered from a female donor with breast cancer. Some clones in this sample may be carry-over from other donors' samples. The genes are TRBV20-1 and TRBJ2-7; 8 positions agree with TRBD2. The CDR3 sequence: CSAGGSGGGAYEQYF. CDR3 in DNA: TGCAGTGCCGGAGGAAGCGGGGGAGGAGCCTACGAGCAGTACTTC.